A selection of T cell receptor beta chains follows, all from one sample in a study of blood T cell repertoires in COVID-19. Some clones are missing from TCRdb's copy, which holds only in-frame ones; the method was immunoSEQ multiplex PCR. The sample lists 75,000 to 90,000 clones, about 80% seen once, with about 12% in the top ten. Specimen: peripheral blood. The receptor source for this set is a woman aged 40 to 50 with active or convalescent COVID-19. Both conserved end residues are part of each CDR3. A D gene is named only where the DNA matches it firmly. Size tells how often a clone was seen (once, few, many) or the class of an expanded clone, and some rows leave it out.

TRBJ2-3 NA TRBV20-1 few CSARPGDTQYF TGCAGTGCGCGACCGGGAGATACGCAGTATTTT
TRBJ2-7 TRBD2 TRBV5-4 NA CASSLAGGFEQYF TGTGCCAGCAGCCTAGCGGGGGGGTTCGAGCAGTACTTC
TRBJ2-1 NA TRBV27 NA CASRKSGGPSYNEQFF TGTGCCAGCAGAAAATCCGGGGGGCCCTCCTACAATGAGCAGTTCTTC
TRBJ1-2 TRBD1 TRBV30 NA CAWSPGTAEHRGYTF TGTGCCTGGAGTCCCGGGACAGCGGAACACCGCGGCTACACCTTC
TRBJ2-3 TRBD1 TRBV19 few CATRATGSRTDTQYF TGTGCCACCCGGGCGACAGGGTCTAGGACAGATACGCAGTATTTT
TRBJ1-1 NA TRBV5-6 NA CASSSSDRGTEAFF TGTGCCAGCAGCTCGTCGGACAGAGGCACTGAAGCTTTCTTT
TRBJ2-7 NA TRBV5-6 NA CASSLSPGSYEQYF TGTGCCAGCAGCTTGTCCCCGGGATCCTACGAGCAGTACTTC
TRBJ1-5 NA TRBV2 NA CASSEAQGNNQPQHF TGTGCCAGCAGTGAAGCCCAGGGGAACAATCAGCCCCAGCATTTT
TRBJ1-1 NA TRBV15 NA CATSRTQGIEAFF TGTGCCACCAGCAGAACCCAGGGGATTGAAGCTTTCTTT
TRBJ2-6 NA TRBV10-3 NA CAISSTGSGANVLTF TGTGCCATCAGCTCCACAGGGAGTGGGGCCAACGTCCTGACTTTC
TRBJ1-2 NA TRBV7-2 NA CASSLDSRRTDLGYGYTF TGTGCCAGCAGCTTAGACAGTCGACGGACGGACTTGGGCTATGGCTACACCTTC
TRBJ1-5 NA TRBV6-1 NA CASSDWARWRQGFNQPQHF TGTGCCAGCAGTGATTGGGCGAGGTGGCGGCAGGGGTTTAATCAGCCCCAGCATTTT
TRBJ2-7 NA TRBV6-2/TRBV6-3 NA CASSQHRVVDEQYF TGTGCCAGCAGTCAACACAGGGTTGTAGACGAGCAGTACTTC
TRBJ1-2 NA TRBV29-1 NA CSVLHGGDPTRNYGYTF TGCAGCGTCCTTCACGGGGGGGACCCTACCCGAAACTATGGCTACACCTTC
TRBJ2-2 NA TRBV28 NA CASSLFVTGELFF TGTGCCAGCAGTTTATTCGTTACCGGGGAGCTGTTTTTT
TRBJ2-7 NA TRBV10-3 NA CAISEGLSYEQYF TGTGCCATCAGTGAGGGACTATCCTACGAGCAGTACTTC
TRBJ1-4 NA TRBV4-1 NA CASSRSPSNEKLFF TGCGCCAGCAGCCGTAGTCCGAGTAATGAAAAACTGTTTTTT
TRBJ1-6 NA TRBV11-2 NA CASSLYSYNSPLHF TGTGCCAGCAGCTTATATAGCTATAATTCACCCCTCCACTTT
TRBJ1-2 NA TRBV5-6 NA CASRPVSRGSGYTF TGTGCCAGCAGACCTGTCTCGCGGGGGAGTGGCTACACCTTC
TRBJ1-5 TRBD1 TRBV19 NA CASSIGQGGGNQPQHF TGTGCCAGTAGTATCGGACAGGGAGGTGGCAATCAGCCCCAGCATTTT
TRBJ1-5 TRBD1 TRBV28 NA CASKTRGQGENQPQHF TGTGCCAGCAAAACACGAGGACAGGGGGAGAATCAGCCCCAGCATTTT
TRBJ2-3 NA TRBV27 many CASSWRDPTDTQYF TGTGCCAGCAGTTGGAGGGACCCCACAGATACGCAGTATTTT
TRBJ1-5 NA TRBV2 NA CASSEAGTRNQPQHF TGTGCCAGCAGTGAAGCGGGGACTCGCAATCAGCCCCAGCATTTT
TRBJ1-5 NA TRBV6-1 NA CASSEARGWGNQPQHF TGTGCCAGCAGTGAAGCCCGGGGGTGGGGCAATCAGCCCCAGCATTTT
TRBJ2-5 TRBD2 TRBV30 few CAWSDRDYLRETQYF TGTGCCTGGAGCGACCGGGACTATCTGCGGGAGACCCAGTACTTC
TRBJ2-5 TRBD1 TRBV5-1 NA CASSLGGQTQETQYF TGCGCCAGCAGCTTGGGGGGACAGACTCAAGAGACCCAGTACTTC
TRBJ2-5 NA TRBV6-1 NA CASSEAGLRGTQYF TGTGCCAGCAGTGAAGCTGGGCTCCGTGGGACCCAGTACTTC
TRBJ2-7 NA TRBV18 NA CASSLSSYEQYF TGTGCCAGCTCACTCAGCTCCTACGAGCAGTACTTC
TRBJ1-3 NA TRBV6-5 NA CASSLTTSSGNTIYF TGTGCCAGCAGTCTAACCACCTCCTCAGGAAACACCATATATTTT
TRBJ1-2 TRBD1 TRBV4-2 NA CASSQERSFLRDRGLGYTF TGTGCCAGCAGCCAAGAGAGAAGCTTTTTGAGGGACAGGGGGCTGGGCTACACCTTC
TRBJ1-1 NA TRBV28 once CASSPTGSGTEAFF TGTGCCAGCAGTCCGACAGGTTCAGGCACTGAAGCTTTCTTT
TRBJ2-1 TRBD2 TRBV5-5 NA CASSWTSGGYYNEQFF TGTGCCAGCAGCTGGACTAGCGGGGGGTACTACAATGAGCAGTTCTTC